This TCR beta chain was recorded in a study of memory CD4+ T cells and cytomegalovirus serostatus (dated by TCRdb to the late 2010s). Regarding the study in general: A total of about 35 healthy Belgian adults, of whom 9 were CMV seropositive and 24 were CMV seronegative, were included in the cohort. To replicate a published TCR-based CMV serostatus classifier, the study sequenced CD4+ memory TCRbeta repertoires from a Belgian cohort whose cytomegalovirus serostatus was known. Study-wide conclusions, independent of this receptor: The results were interpreted as suggesting that the CMV-associated TCR signature is largely present in the CD4+ memory repertoire. Among the 150 to 200 previously reported CMV-associated TCRbeta sequences, roughly 68 showed up in the CD4+ memory repertoires, with each one found in between one and five individuals. For predicting CMV serostatus, the median bootstrapped AUC was about 0.95 using the original framework and around 0.9 using a US-trained random forest. Only CD4+CD45RO+ memory cells were sequenced, unlike the original study, which covered naive and memory CD4+ and CD8+ populations. The original-framework classifier achieved a median bootstrapped AUC of around 0.95 with a 95% CI of 0.76-1.00 on the Belgian cohort.

Comments on this clone: Its cognate antigen has yet to be identified. No base quality information exists; no much larger clone differs at one position.

V is pruned by 3 bases and J by 4 bases, leaving 9 bases of the junction without a gene match. Reading the germline V gene gives CDR1 SQVTM and CDR2 ANQGSEA. The CDR3, from cysteine to phenylalanine, totals 15 residues. Left in the record is the CDR3 DNA by itself, 45 bases read in frame from the first base. Single viable CD3+CD4+CD8-CD45RO+ cells were sorted as memory CD4+ T cells on a FACSAria II. CMV serostatus was determined with a Roche Elecsys assay detecting serum IgG against CMV pp150, pp28, p38 and p52. After the samples were thawed, total CD4+ T cells were enriched through positive selection using CD4 magnetic microbeads. The samples came from a separate study whose specific focus was interrogating the CD4+ T cell memory repertoire. Peripheral blood mononuclear cells were isolated and cryopreserved according to standard operating procedures, and serum was kept at -80 degrees C. Staining used CD3-PerCP (BW264/56), CD4-APC (RPA-T4), CD45RO-PE (UCHT1) and CD8-Pacific Orange (3B5) antibodies, with Sytox blue excluding non-viable cells.

Genomic DNA was extracted from sorted cells with the Quick-DNA Microprep Kit. Amplification of TCRbeta DNA was done with the immunoSEQ hsTCRbeta kit, following the protocol from the manufacturer. TCRbeta libraries were sequenced on an Illumina MiSeq instrument. The paper's data handling went like this. Removing out-of-frame sequences left fewer than 2.5 million distinct TCRbeta sequences, an average of roughly 67,000 per individual. Two values were used to score each individual: the count of over 150 previously reported CMV-associated TCRbeta sequences and the total count of productive distinct TCRbeta sequences. A beta-binomial model was reimplemented in Python, and scikit-learn random forests with default parameters were trained on data from the US cohort. Classifier performance on the Belgian cohort was reported as the median AUC with percentile confidence intervals calculated over 10,000 bootstrap iterations. This immuneACCESS table, as held by TCRdb, lists in-frame sequences with V and J called but not all clones. Of the missing ones, under half trace to an unresolved V gene in checked studies; the others have no known cause. V and J calls and clone size are those listed in that table; D and trimming were worked out from the DNA. The sample has 50,000 to 65,000 clones on record, about 73% of them singletons. Of the sample, over 0.65% falls within the top ten clones.

This clonotype was obtained from an adult in good health and CMV-seronegative. This chain is built from TRBV29-1 and TRBJ1-2, with 9 middle bases fitting TRBD1. Sequenced material: memory CD4+ T cells from blood. The nucleotide sequence reads TGCAGCGTTGACCCTCCGGACAGGGGAGGCTATGGCTACACCTTC. The translation is CSVDPPDRGGYGYTF.